This entry lists 25 T cell receptor beta chains sequenced from one sample in a study of shared clonotypes between healthy human individuals. The naive CD8 fraction comprised CD45RO-negative cells positively selected for CCR7 and excluded terminally differentiated effector memory CD45RA+ cells. Assay: immunoSEQ multiplex PCR; the TCRdb copy retains only in-frame clones and omits some. This sample has about 2.1 million clones; 90% to 95% occur once, and the top ten carry less than 2%. The material sequenced was naive CD8+ T cells from PBMCs. These receptors originate from a man younger than 35 in good health. Some clones in this sample may be carry-over from other donors' samples.

V and J are TRBV4-3 and TRBJ2-5; no definite D call. V was trimmed by 2 bases and J by 3 bases, leaving 13 bases between them. CDR1 is LGHNA and CDR2 is YSLEER in the germline V gene. The CDR3 has 15 amino acids. Here the CDR3 DNA reads TGCGCCAGCAGCCAATTGTTAGACCGAAAAGAGACCCAGTACTTC. It translates to CASSQLLDRKETQYF.

This clone has just one count. The CDR3: CASSLNPYEQYF. CDR3 in DNA: TGTGCCAGCAGCTTGAACCCCTACGAGCAGTACTTC. The chain is built from TRBV5-4 and TRBJ2-7; D ambiguous. Germline V gene sequence: CDR1 SGHNT, CDR2 YYREEE (reference sequence). This CDR3 region has 12 residues. Trimming shortened V by 1 base and J by 2 bases, and 4 bases separated the two germline ends.

This clone was recorded only once. The chain recombines TRBV7-2 with TRBJ2-6, with TRBD2 matching over 13 bases. This CDR3 region has 18 residues. V dropped 6 bases and J dropped 4; count of bases not matched to a gene: 9. The V gene's germline CDR1 is SGHTA and CDR2 FQGNSA. The CDR3 DNA is TGTGCCAGCAGGCAACTAGCGGGAGGGCCTGTGGGGGCCAACGTCCTGACTTTC. This sequence encodes CASRQLAGGPVGANVLTF.

The chain is built from TRBV5-1 and TRBJ2-7; 10 bases are a match to TRBD2. The CDR3 runs to 16 residues. The germline V gene has CDR1 SGHRS and CDR2 YFSETQ. V trimming: 4 bases; J trimming: 2 bases; junction bases outside the gene matches: 9. The chain's CDR3 is CASSQGPSGGPYEQYF. The DNA of the CDR3 is TGCGCCAGCAGCCAAGGACCTAGCGGGGGACCCTACGAGCAGTACTTC.

The V gene is TRBV28, the J gene TRBJ1-1; no definite D call. Germline V lookup: CDR1 MDHEN, CDR2 SYDVKM. The CDR3 covers 10 residues. Trimming stripped 5 bases from V and 10 bases from J, with 8 bases between. CDR3 sequence (DNA): TGTGCCAGCAGTCCCCTTGGAGCTTTCTTT. This sequence encodes CASSPLGAFF.

The chain combines TRBV28 with TRBJ2-4; TRBD1 matches 10 bases. With V trimmed by 4 bases and J by 2 bases, 2 bases remained unmatched. The CDR3 loop spans 15 amino acids. Germline CDR1 MDHEN, CDR2 SYDVKM. CDR3 coding DNA: TGTGCCAGCAGTTGGGACAGGGGACCCAAAAACATTCAGTACTTC. It encodes CASSWDRGPKNIQYF.

The gene calls are TRBV4-1 and TRBJ2-2; D is unclear. V was cut by 2 bases and J by 0 bases, with 16 bases left in between. The CDR3 length is 18 residues. The V gene's germline CDR1 is MGHRA and CDR2 YSYEKL. The DNA for the CDR3 is TGCGCCAGCAGCCAACTAAAAGAGTGGGGAACGAACACCGGGGAGCTGTTTTTT. This sequence encodes CASSQLKEWGTNTGELFF.

The chain combines TRBV27 with TRBJ2-1; TRBD2 might be the D (5 bases). The germline V gene has CDR1 MNHEY and CDR2 SMNVEV (reference sequence). The CDR3 is made up of 13 amino acids. V was cut by 7 bases and J by 0 bases, with 7 bases left in between. The CDR3 DNA is TGTGCCAGCATGGGGAGCTCCTACAATGAGCAGTTCTTC. It is translated as CASMGSSYNEQFF.

The V call is TRBV4-1, the J call TRBJ2-7; D ambiguous. Germline V lookup: CDR1 MGHRA, CDR2 YSYEKL. V was trimmed by 0 bases and J by 9 bases, leaving 21 bases between them. The CDR3 runs to 16 residues. The CDR3 region is CASSQEVRQAAMGQYF. Written as DNA, the CDR3 is TGCGCCAGCAGCCAAGAAGTGCGGCAGGCAGCGATGGGGCAGTACTTC.

The chain is built from TRBV27 and TRBJ2-7; 9 nucleotides agree with TRBD1. With V trimmed by 3 bases and J by 6 bases, 6 bases remained unmatched. Per germline, CDR1 MNHEY and CDR2 SMNVEV (reference sequence). This CDR3 comprises 14 residues. CDR3 bases: TGTGCCAGCAGTTTGGCCGGGACAGGGCGCGAGCAGTACTTC. Its translation: CASSLAGTGREQYF.

J is TRBJ1-3 and V is TRBV10-2; D is undetermined. The V end was cut by 6 bases, the J end by 7 bases, with 7 bases between. Per germline, CDR1 WSHSY and CDR2 SAAADI. The CDR3 has 11 residues. The CDR3 DNA reads as TGCGCCAGCAGAGGACCTAACACCATATATTTT. It codes for CASRGPNTIYF.

The chain combines TRBV9 with TRBJ2-7; D is tentatively TRBD1 or TRBD2 (5 bases each). The CDR3 is 14 amino acids. V lost 0 bases, J lost 3 bases, and 10 bases lay in between. Germline CDR1 SGDLS, CDR2 YYNGEE. The CDR3 loop reads CASSVGQRGYEQYF. The CDR3 bases are TGTGCCAGCAGCGTAGGGCAGAGGGGCTACGAGCAGTACTTC.

This chain joins TRBV4-1 and TRBJ2-3; D is undetermined. CDR1 and CDR2 from the germline V gene are MGHRA and YSYEKL. The CDR3 runs to 14 residues. V was pared by 1 base and J by 3 bases, with 8 bases between. The CDR3 DNA sequence: TGCGCCAGCAGCCAAGTGGGGATGACAGATACGCAGTATTTT. This codes for CASSQVGMTDTQYF.

CDR3 DNA: TGTGCCAGCAGCTTAGGGACAGGGAATATCGACGAGCAGTACTTC. This gives the protein CASSLGTGNIDEQYF. The chain recombines TRBV7-9 with TRBJ2-7; 8 nucleotides align to TRBD1. J gave up 5 bases and V 1 base, and 7 bases lay outside the gene matches. Per germline, CDR1 SEHNR and CDR2 FQNEAQ (reference sequence). CDR3 size: 15 residues. The full variable domain, its missing parts supplied by reference TRBV7-9 and TRBJ2-7, is DTGVSQNPRHKITKRGQNVTFRCDPISEHNRLYWYRQTLGQGPEFLTYFQNEAQLEKSRLLSDRFSAERPKGSFSTLEIQRTEQGDSAMYLCASSLGTGNIDEQYFGPGTRLTVT.

This clone was seen once. The chain employs TRBV9 and TRBJ2-7, with 10 bases lining up with TRBD2. The germline V gene encodes CDR1 SGDLS and CDR2 YYNGEE. Trimming took 0 bases from V and 3 from J; bases not matched to a gene: 3. The CDR3 runs to 15 residues. The CDR3 region is CASSVAGLADYEQYF. The DNA of the CDR3 is TGTGCCAGCAGCGTAGCTGGACTAGCGGACTACGAGCAGTACTTC.

The CDR3, as DNA: TGTGCCAGCAGCGTATCACTAGCGGGAGATGAGCAGTTCTTC. It translates to CASSVSLAGDEQFF. This chain links TRBV9 with TRBJ2-1; 11 nucleotides match TRBD2. The CDR3 runs to 14 residues. V was pared by 1 base and J by 8 bases, with 2 bases of the junction left unmatched. The germline V gene has CDR1 SGDLS and CDR2 YYNGEE.

This chain joins TRBV6-1 and TRBJ2-7; 10 bases align to TRBD1. Looked up from germline, CDR1 is MNHNS and CDR2 is SASEGT. V was pared by 9 bases and J by 6 bases, with 14 bases of the junction left unmatched. The CDR3 spans 15 residues. The CDR3, as DNA: TGTGCCAGTACAACCGGGACAGGGGTCATCGGCGAGCAGTACTTC. Its protein product is CASTTGTGVIGEQYF.

The chain has TRBV27 and TRBJ2-3; weak D call: TRBD1 (6 bases). V shed 6 bases and J shed 3 bases, with 13 bases lying between them. Germline CDR1 is MNHEY and CDR2 is SMNVEV (reference sequence). The CDR3 totals 14 residues. CDR3 in amino acids: CASSGTPGTDTQYF. CDR3 nucleotides: TGTGCCAGCAGCGGGACACCCGGGACAGATACGCAGTATTTT.

Regarding this clone: The same CDR3 can be traced to other DNA sequences in this sample. The chain recombines TRBV28 with TRBJ2-7; D is undetermined. The CDR3 runs 11 residues. The germline CDR1 and CDR2 sequences are MDHEN and SYDVKM. Trimming took off 5 bases at V and 6 bases at J, with 8 bases between the two ends. CDR3 region: CASSPSAEQYF. Written as DNA, the CDR3 is TGTGCCAGCAGTCCCTCGGCCGAGCAGTACTTC.

V and J are TRBV11-2 and TRBJ2-6; D not certain. CDR3 size: 16 residues. Germline lookup yields CDR1 SGHAT and CDR2 FQNNGV. Trimming left V 2 bases short and J 0 bases short, with 8 bases between. The CDR3 region has the DNA TGTGCCAGCAGCTTATTTAGTCTCTCTGGGGCCAACGTCCTGACTTTC. This codes for CASSLFSLSGANVLTF. Together with reference TRBV11-2 and TRBJ2-6, the CDR3 gives the full variable domain: EAGVAQSPRYKIIEKRQSVAFWCNPISGHATLYWYQQILGQGPKLLIQFQNNGVVDDSQLPKDRFSAERLKGVDSTLKIQPAKLEDSAVYLCASSLFSLSGANVLTFGAGSRLTVL.

There are a few counts of this clone. V usage is TRBV7-8 and J usage is TRBJ1-5; TRBD1 agrees at 7 bases. The length of the CDR3 is 14 residues. V lost 1 base to trimming and J lost 6 bases; unmatched junction nucleotides: 3. Per the germline V gene, CDR1 is SGHVS and CDR2 is FQNEAQ. CDR3 in DNA: TGTGCCAGCAGCTTAGACAGGGGAGGTCAGCCCCAGCATTTT. Encoded protein: CASSLDRGGQPQHF.

The chain combines TRBV6-5 with TRBJ2-7; 7 bases are a match to TRBD1. Germline values: CDR1 MNHEY, CDR2 SVGAGI. The J segment lost 3 bases and the V segment lost 4 bases, leaving 12 bases of the junction unmatched. CDR3 length equals 16 residues. DNA for the CDR3: TGTGCCAGCAGTTTTACTCCGGGACAGAACCTCTACGAGCAGTACTTC. Translation gives CASSFTPGQNLYEQYF.

The J gene is TRBJ1-1, the V gene TRBV28; TRBD1 is a possible D gene (5 bases). V was cut by 4 bases and J by 3 bases, with 9 bases left in between. Germline values: CDR1 MDHEN, CDR2 SYDVKM. The CDR3 consists of 13 residues. CDR3 residues: CASSWTSDTEAFF. In nucleotides, the CDR3 is TGTGCCAGCAGTTGGACAAGCGACACTGAAGCTTTCTTT. Full variable domain (rest looked up from reference TRBV28 and TRBJ1-1): DVKVTQSSRYLVKRTGEKVFLECVQDMDHENMFWYRQDPGLGLRLIYFSYDVKMKEKGDIPEGYSVSREKKERFSLILESASTNQTSMYLCASSWTSDTEAFFGQGTRLTVV.

This clone has a handful of counts. The chain joins TRBV19 to TRBJ1-5, with TRBD1 matching over 9 bases. CDR1 and CDR2 from the germline V gene are LNHDA and SQIVND (reference sequence). The CDR3 length is 17 residues. V shed 5 bases and J 0 bases; nucleotides not matched to a gene: 8. Written as DNA, the CDR3 is TGTGCCAGTAGTTGGAAGGACAGGGGACGTAGCAATCAGCCCCAGCATTTT. Amino acid sequence: CASSWKDRGRSNQPQHF.

This chain connects TRBV6-1 to TRBJ2-7; D unresolved. CDR3 length equals 13 residues. Germline CDR1 is MNHNS and CDR2 is SASEGT. Trimming pared 6 bases from V and 3 bases from J, leaving 12 bases between. The CDR3 DNA follows: TGTGCCAGCAGCGACACAGCAATCTACGAGCAGTACTTC. Its translation: CASSDTAIYEQYF.